The entry below gives a single TCR beta chain sequence along with its context. This record comes from a study of cytomegalovirus exposure and HLA in healthy donors. For the study at large: The approximately 680 first-cohort repertoires and the 130 or so validation repertoires shared the same platform, a later analysis reported.

Sequenced by immunoSEQ multiplex PCR; TCRdb stores in-frame clones only, minus some. The sample shows 150,000 to 170,000 clones, around 84% of them seen only once. V gave up 0 bases and J gave up 3 bases; unmatched junction bases: 16. The CDR3 is 22 amino acids. Germline V gene lookup returns CDR1 SNHLY and CDR2 FYNNEI. The source material was PBMCs. The clonotype originates from a human donor in good health. V and J are TRBV2 and TRBJ2-2; TRBD2 aligns across 13 bases. CDR3 nucleotides: TGTGCCAGCAGTGAAGCTCGTCAGGGACTAGCGGGATTATCTAGGGACACCGGGGAGCTGTTTTTT. Protein sequence: CASSEARQGLAGLSRDTGELFF.